The 27 T cell receptor beta chains in this list originate from one sample, sequenced in a study of tumor and adjacent non-tumor tissue in lung cancer. TCRbeta libraries were built with three rounds of nested PCR, modified from ARM-PCR. TCRdb reprocessed the multiplex PCR reads with MiXCR, giving one entry per CDR3 protein. The table includes around 70,000 distinct CDR3 sequences, around 60% detected once. No cell sorting was done before RNA was extracted from the tissue. Sequencing used lung tumor tissue. These receptors originate from a middle-aged man with non-small cell lung cancer.

This clonotype appeared many times. The chain joins TRBV6-1 to TRBJ2-2; D is perhaps TRBD1 (5 bases). V was pared by 0 bases and J by 5 bases, with 13 bases between. This CDR3 has 16 residues. CDR1 and CDR2 from the germline V gene are MNHNS and SASEGT. This CDR3 reads CASSEANWAGTGELFF. CDR3 in DNA: TGTGCCAGCAGTGAAGCGAACTGGGCAGGGACCGGGGAGCTGTTTTTT.

The chain couples TRBV29-1 to TRBJ2-4; D possibly corresponds to TRBD1 (6 bases). The CDR3 runs 11 residues. Germline CDR1 is SQVTM and CDR2 is ANQGSEA. CDR3 amino acids: CVEEQGYIQYF. CDR3 in DNA: TGCGTTGAAGAGCAGGGGTACATTCAGTACTTC. Combining the CDR3 with reference TRBV29-1 and TRBJ2-4 gives the whole variable domain SAVISQKPSRDICQRGTSLTIQCQVDSQVTMMFWYRQQPGQSLTLIATANQGSEATYESGFVIDKFPISRPNLTFSTLTVSNMSPEDSSIYLCVEEQGYIQYFGAGTRLSVL.

As regards this clonotype: This may come from a read error, since a much larger clone is one base off. The chain recombines TRBV10-3 with TRBJ1-4, with TRBD1 as a possible D gene (6 bases). Germline assignment: CDR1 ENHRY and CDR2 SYGVKD. The CDR3 has 14 residues. The CDR3 is CAIRPGGSNEKLSF. CDR3 DNA sequence: TGTGCCATCAGGCCTGGGGGCTCGAATGAAAAACTGTCTTTT.

This clonotype was observed many times. The rearrangement joins TRBV4-1 to TRBJ1-2; no clear D gene. V gave up 0 bases and J gave up 4 bases, with 15 bases separating them. The CDR3 sequence is 16 residues long. The germline CDR1 and CDR2 sequences are MGHRA and YSYEKL. The CDR3 nucleotides read TGCGCCAGCAGCCAAGAGTGGGCAGGACGTACCTATGGCTACACCTTC. Protein product: CASSQEWAGRTYGYTF.

Of note for this clonotype: This is likely a read error, given that the CDR3 carries no conserved phenylalanine or tryptophan at its end. The chain carries TRBV29-1 and TRBJ2-7; TRBD2 aligns across 7 bases. J gave up 2 bases and V 4 bases, and 2 bases lay outside the gene matches. The CDR3 loop spans 12 amino acids. Germline V gene data show CDR1 as SQVTM and CDR2 as ANQGSEA. The DNA for the CDR3 is TGCAGCGTTGGAAGCGGGGCCTACGAGCAGTACCTC. As protein: CSVGSGAYEQYL.

This clonotype has just a few counts. CDR3 in amino acids: CASSLDTGGSYEQYF. In DNA form, the CDR3 reads TGTGCCAGCAGCTTAGACACAGGGGGCTCCTACGAGCAGTACTTC. The chain joins TRBV13 to TRBJ2-7; 8 bases fit TRBD1. CDR3 length: 15 residues. From germline, CDR1 is PRHDT and CDR2 FYEKMQ (reference sequence). V lost 1 base, J lost 0 bases, and 2 bases stayed unmatched.

This clonotype was observed a single time. A much larger clone is a single base away; this may be a read error. CDR3 sequence reads: CTSSLGTGASPLHF. CDR3 bases: TGTACCAGCAGTTTAGGGACAGGGGCCTCACCCCTCCACTTT. The rearrangement uses TRBV12-3 or TRBV12-4 and TRBJ1-6; 10 nucleotides match TRBD1. This CDR3 comprises 14 residues.

Comment on this clonotype: The final CDR3 position lacks the conserved phenylalanine or tryptophan, pointing to a likely read error. The limits of the CDR3 on the DNA are not certain, so only TCRdb's listed CDR3 is given. The J gene is TRBJ2-7, the V gene TRBV28; TRBD1, the D gene given by the table, was not confirmed from the DNA. Per the germline V gene, CDR1 is MDHEN and CDR2 is SYDVKM. Ends included, the CDR3 has 15 residues. Here the CDR3 reads CASSWARDSPYEQYL.

The table lists this clonotype with a count of one. A much larger clone differs by one base, so this may be a read error. The V gene is TRBV6-6, the J gene TRBJ2-2; 8 bases map to TRBD1. Germline CDR1 is MNHNY and CDR2 is SVGAGI (reference sequence). CDR3 size: 16 residues. The trim removed 10 bases at V and 7 bases at J, leaving 17 bases unmatched. The CDR3 spells CANRPADRGFGGELFF. CDR3 nucleotides: TGTGCCAACAGACCCGCAGACAGGGGTTTTGGCGGGGAGCTGTTTTTT.

About this clonotype: At one end, the junction sequence differs from germline, possibly due to a read error. The CDR3 region is CASSLVAGNLTRYF. In nucleotides, the CDR3 is TGTGCCAGCAGCTTGGTTGCGGGGAATCTAACCCGGTACTTC. The chain joins TRBV5-6 to TRBJ2-5, with D perhaps TRBD2 (6 bases). The CDR3 has 14 residues. CDR1 SGHDT and CDR2 YYEEEE come from the germline V gene. Together with reference TRBV5-6 and TRBJ2-5, the CDR3 gives the full variable domain: DAGVTQSPTHLIKTRGQQVTLRCSPKSGHDTVSWYQQALGQGPQFIFQYYEEEERQRGNFPDRFSGHQFPNYSSELNVNALLLGDSALYLCASSLVAGNLTRYFGPGTRLLVL.

Turning to this clonotype: A much larger clone differs by one base, so this may be a read error. The CDR3 reads CASGPTGILTDTQYF. The DNA of the CDR3 is TGCGCCAGCGGCCCGACAGGGATTCTCACAGATACGCAGTATTTT. The J gene is TRBJ2-3, the V gene TRBV4-1; TRBD1 matches 7 bases. V lost 8 bases, J lost 2 bases, and 10 bases stayed unmatched. Germline values: CDR1 MGHRA, CDR2 YSYEKL. There are 15 residues in the CDR3.

As to this clonotype: Possible read error: a much larger clone is one base away. The chain employs TRBV12-3 or TRBV12-4 and TRBJ2-3; D may be TRBD1 or TRBD2 (5 bases each). There are 13 residues in the CDR3. CDR3 sequence (DNA): TGTGTCAGCAGTTCCGGGGCTACAGATACGCAGTATTTT. Encoded protein: CVSSSGATDTQYF.

As regards this clonotype: No conserved phenylalanine or tryptophan is present at the end of the CDR3, so a read error is the likely explanation. The DNA is left out, because the CDR3 cannot be placed on it with certainty; the CDR3 is given as TCRdb lists it. The chain employs TRBV21-1 and TRBJ2-7; the table's D call of TRBD1 was not tested on the DNA. TRBV21-1 is a documented pseudogene. The length of the CDR3 is 16 amino acids, counting both ends. This CDR3 is CASSTTDTGVSYEQYL.

Note on this clonotype: At one of its ends the junction is not consistent with the germline gene, which may arise from a read error. The chain joins TRBV5-1 to TRBJ2-7; tentatively, D is TRBD1 or TRBD2 (5 bases each). Germline values: CDR1 SGHRS, CDR2 YFSETQ. CDR3 length equals 13 residues. CDR3 residues: CASWDGESYKQYF. The CDR3, as DNA: TGCGCCAGCTGGGACGGGGAGTCCTACAAGCAGTACTTC.

Points on this clonotype: The germline gene is not matched at one end of the junction; a read error may be the cause. This chain links TRBV4-1 with TRBJ2-7; weak D call: TRBD2 (5 bases). The CDR3 consists of 15 residues. CDR1 and CDR2 from the germline V gene are MGHRA and YSYEKL. The DNA of the CDR3 is TGCGCTAGCAGCCGGAACCCGGGAACCGACTGCGAGCAGTACTTC. Encoded protein: CASSRNPGTDCEQYF.

This chain links TRBV9 with TRBJ1-4; D unclear. Deletions cut 5 bases from V and 3 bases from J, with 11 bases between. Per the germline V gene, CDR1 is SGDLS and CDR2 is YYNGEE. The CDR3 has 14 residues. CDR3 bases: TGTGCCAGCAGTAGGTTAGGGTCTAATGAAAAACTGTTTTTT. Residues: CASSRLGSNEKLFF.

V is TRBV12-3 or TRBV12-4 and J is TRBJ2-5; TRBD2 agrees at 9 bases. V shed 7 bases, J shed 5 bases, and the junction held 11 bases outside the gene matches. This CDR3 has 15 residues. CDR3: CASTGICAGGETQYF. The CDR3 DNA reads TGTGCCAGCACCGGGATTTGCGCGGGGGGGGAGACCCAGTACTTC.

This clonotype was picked up a small number of times. The germline gene is not matched at one end of the junction; a read error may be the cause. DNA for the CDR3: TGTGCCAGCAGTCAAGGGACAGGGAGAACCTACGAGCAGTACTTT. This translates into CASSQGTGRTYEQYF. This rearrangement joins TRBV11-2 to TRBJ2-7; 9 nucleotides align to TRBD1. The CDR3 consists of 15 residues. Germline-derived CDR1 and CDR2 are SGHAT and FQNNGV.

On this clonotype itself: Germline is not matched at one junction end, which may reflect a read error. The chain couples TRBV6-5 to TRBJ1-5; D ambiguous. The CDR3 extends over 15 amino acids. Germline loops: CDR1 MNHEY, CDR2 SVGAGI. The DNA for the CDR3 is TGTGCCAGCAGTTACACAAGGGAAAGTCCGCAGCCCCAACATTTT. Translating it yields CASSYTRESPQPQHF.

This clonotype came up a few times. This sequence may be a read error, since a much larger clone differs from it by one base. The rearrangement uses TRBV29-1 and TRBJ1-1; possible D gene TRBD1, 5 bases. The CDR3 runs 14 residues. V was cut by 6 bases and J by 1 base, with 15 bases left in between. Germline V gives CDR1 SQVTM, CDR2 ANQGSEA. CDR3 region: CSVRRGMGNTEAFF. Here the CDR3 DNA reads TGCAGCGTGCGGCGGGGGATGGGGAACACTGAAGCTTTCTTT.

About this clonotype: The junction shows a germline mismatch at one end, possibly a read error. This sequence joins TRBV6-5 and TRBJ2-2, with D possibly TRBD2 on 5 matching bases. The germline V gene has CDR1 MNHEY and CDR2 SVGAGI. The CDR3 loop spans 14 amino acids. The CDR3 sequence is CASSRSAFSGVLFF. As DNA, the CDR3 is TGTGCCAGCAGTCGTAGTGCCTTCTCCGGGGTGCTGTTTTTT.

The J gene is TRBJ2-3, the V gene TRBV29-1; D is undetermined. Germline values: CDR1 SQVTM, CDR2 ANQGSEA. V dropped 4 bases and J dropped 2 bases, with 13 bases sitting between them. The CDR3 is 14 residues long. This chain's CDR3 is CSVVLVLFTDTQYF. The CDR3 DNA reads TGCAGCGTTGTCCTGGTGCTTTTCACAGATACGCAGTATTTT.

The genes are TRBV5-1 and TRBJ2-6; D gene unclear. From germline, CDR1 is SGHRS and CDR2 YFSETQ. Trimming took off 5 bases at V and 8 bases at J, with 17 bases between the two ends. CDR3 length equals 15 residues. The CDR3 region is CASSLLLSGTNVLTF. CDR3 nucleotide sequence: TGCGCCAGCAGTTTATTACTCTCTGGTACCAACGTCCTGACTTTC.

Comment on this clonotype: The conserved phenylalanine or tryptophan is not found at the CDR3 terminus, so this likely reflects a read error. The V gene is TRBV6-1, the J gene TRBJ2-7; a weak D match, TRBD1 (5 bases). The CDR3 is made up of 14 amino acids. Germline V gene sequence: CDR1 MNHNS, CDR2 SASEGT. Trimming shortened V by 7 bases and J by 3 bases, and 16 bases separated the two germline ends. The CDR3: CASKDKGLGYEQYY. CDR3 nucleotides: TGTGCCAGCAAGGACAAGGGGCTTGGCTACGAGCAGTACTAC.

This clonotype appeared a few times. The chain links TRBV11-2 to TRBJ2-7; 8 nucleotides agree with TRBD1. The CDR3 sequence is 15 residues long. Losses at the gene ends were 1 base for V and 4 bases for J; bases not matched to a gene: 6. Germline CDR1 and CDR2: SGHAT and FQNNGV. The CDR3 DNA reads as TGTGCCAGCAGCTTAGCCAGGGGGCAGCCTTACGAGCAGTACTTC. As protein: CASSLARGQPYEQYF.

The rearrangement joins TRBV5-6 to TRBJ1-2, with TRBD1 as a possible D gene (5 bases). With 2 bases removed from V and 7 bases from J, the gap between germline ends came to 15 bases. This CDR3 comprises 14 residues. Germline V gives CDR1 SGHDT, CDR2 YYEEEE. The CDR3 loop reads CASSFGQGMGGYTF. The CDR3 DNA follows: TGTGCCAGCAGCTTCGGGCAGGGTATGGGTGGCTACACCTTC. Variable domain in full (rest from reference TRBV5-6 and TRBJ1-2): DAGVTQSPTHLIKTRGQQVTLRCSPKSGHDTVSWYQQALGQGPQFIFQYYEEEERQRGNFPDRFSGHQFPNYSSELNVNALLLGDSALYLCASSFGQGMGGYTFGSGTRLTVV.

The chain uses TRBV12-3 or TRBV12-4 and TRBJ2-7; TRBD1 agrees at 11 bases. The CDR3 covers 15 residues. Unmatched junction bases numbered 5, after V lost 5 bases and J lost 2 bases. CDR3 coding DNA: TGTGCCAGCAGTCCCGGGACAGGGGGTGCCTACGAGCAGTACTTC. It yields the protein CASSPGTGGAYEQYF.